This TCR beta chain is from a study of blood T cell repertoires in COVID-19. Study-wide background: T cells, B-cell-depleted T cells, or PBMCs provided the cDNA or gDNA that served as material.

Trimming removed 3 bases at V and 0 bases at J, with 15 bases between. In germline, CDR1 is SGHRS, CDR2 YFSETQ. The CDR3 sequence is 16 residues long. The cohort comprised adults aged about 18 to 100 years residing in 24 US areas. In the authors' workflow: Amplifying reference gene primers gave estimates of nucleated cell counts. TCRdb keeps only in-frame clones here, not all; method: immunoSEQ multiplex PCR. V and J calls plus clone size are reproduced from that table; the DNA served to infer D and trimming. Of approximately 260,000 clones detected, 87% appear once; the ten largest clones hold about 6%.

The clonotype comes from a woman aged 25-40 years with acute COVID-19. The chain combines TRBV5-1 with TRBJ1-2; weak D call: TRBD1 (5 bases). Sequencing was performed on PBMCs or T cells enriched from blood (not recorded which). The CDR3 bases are TGCGCCAGCAGCTACTCCCAAGACAGAGCTAACTATGGCTACACCTTC. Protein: CASSYSQDRANYGYTF.